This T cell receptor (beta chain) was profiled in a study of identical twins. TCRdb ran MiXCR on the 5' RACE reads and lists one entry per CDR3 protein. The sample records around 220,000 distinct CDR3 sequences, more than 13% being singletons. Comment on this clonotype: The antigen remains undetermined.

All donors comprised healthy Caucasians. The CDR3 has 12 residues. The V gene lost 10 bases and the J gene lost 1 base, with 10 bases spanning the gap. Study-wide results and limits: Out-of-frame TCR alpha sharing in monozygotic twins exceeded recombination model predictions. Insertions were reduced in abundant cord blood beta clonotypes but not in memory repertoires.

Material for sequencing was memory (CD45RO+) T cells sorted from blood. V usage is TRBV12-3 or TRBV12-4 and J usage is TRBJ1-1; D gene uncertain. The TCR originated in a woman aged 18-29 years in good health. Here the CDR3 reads CATSYQNTEAFF. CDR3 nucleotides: TGTGCCACCTCGTACCAGAACACTGAAGCTTTCTTT.